This T cell receptor (beta chain) was found in a study of TIL therapy for anti-PD-1-resistant metastatic lung cancer (dated by TCRdb to 2020 to 2022). The study in broad terms: Tumors were harvested prior to any PD-1/PD-L1 blockade, after which nivolumab was administered to patients, and lymphodepletion, expanded TIL infusion and IL-2 were given to patients who progressed. Enrolled patients had a median age of around 49 years (range 38-75) and a median tumor PD-L1 proportion score of around 6%. Most of the cohort had lung adenocarcinoma, including a handful of EGFR-mutant tumors and two ALK-rearranged tumors, and half of the patients were either current or former smokers. Across the cohort, whole-exome sequencing showed a median non-synonymous tumor mutation burden of around 1.4 mutations per megabase. Clonotypes were tracked across tumor, expanded TIL product and serial blood samples by T cell receptor beta sequencing of tumor and peripheral blood. Overall study outcomes, separate from this receptor: The cohort was highly selected, including more treatment-naive, never-smoker and oncogene-addicted patients than is typical, which limits generalizability. Infused TIL clonotypes partially replaced the baseline peripheral repertoire then decayed over months, with no apparent association between persistence and response. The study protocol defined all tumor marker inferences as exploratory.

The sample's time point label is to be understood as: pre-treatment sample, taken before nivolumab and TIL therapy. Adults with stage 4 NSCLC were enrolled in a dual-center phase I trial from late 2017 to January 2020. Samples came from a single-arm, open-label phase I trial of tumor-infiltrating lymphocyte therapy with nivolumab in advanced non-small cell lung cancer. Mononuclear cells from blood collected in EDTA tubes were isolated on a Ficoll gradient and snap-frozen as pellets, and DNA was then extracted using a Qiagen mini-prep kit. A remark on this clone: The antigen it recognizes is unknown. No clone much larger than this one lies a single base away; base qualities are absent.

TCR beta CDR3 regions were amplified from genomic DNA with the immunoSEQ v3 hsTCRB kit using bias-controlled multiplex PCR. An Illumina NextSeq 500 was used to sequence the TCR libraries, reaching roughly 1.9 million read pairs at survey level or roughly 4.5-6.5 million at deep level. Under the source paper's analysis protocol: The immunoSEQ Analyzer software assigned V, D and J genes, filtered out non-productive sequences, and reported clonality. Repertoires of infused TIL and blood were compared using productive Simpson clonality and the Morisita overlap index of productive TRB rearrangements. Absolute clonotype counts in blood were estimated as lymphocyte count times CD3+ fraction times the clone's productive frequency. TCRdb provides this immuneACCESS table in a form limited to in-frame rearrangements. Some clones are lacking; in checked studies, under half of them reflect an unresolved V gene, and why the rest are absent is not known. Clone size and V and J calls were adopted from that table, with D and trimming inferred from the DNA. The sample data list tens of thousands of clones, and around 87% of these were observed just once. The top ten hold 2% to 3% of the sample.

V is cut by 6 bases and J by 0 bases, and the space between the germline ends is 8 bases. The CDR3 holds 13 amino acids from the cysteine to the phenylalanine. Only CDR3 DNA remains: 39 bases, in frame from the first base. Here the sequenced sample was blood, taken at baseline. Recombination connected TRBV12-3 or TRBV12-4 to TRBJ1-1; no D gene is confidently identified. The TCR sequence derives from a person between 30 and 80 years old with non-small cell lung cancer. Here the CDR3 is given as CASRRKMNTEAFF. DNA sequence: TGTGCCAGCAGACGGAAGATGAACACTGAAGCTTTCTTT.